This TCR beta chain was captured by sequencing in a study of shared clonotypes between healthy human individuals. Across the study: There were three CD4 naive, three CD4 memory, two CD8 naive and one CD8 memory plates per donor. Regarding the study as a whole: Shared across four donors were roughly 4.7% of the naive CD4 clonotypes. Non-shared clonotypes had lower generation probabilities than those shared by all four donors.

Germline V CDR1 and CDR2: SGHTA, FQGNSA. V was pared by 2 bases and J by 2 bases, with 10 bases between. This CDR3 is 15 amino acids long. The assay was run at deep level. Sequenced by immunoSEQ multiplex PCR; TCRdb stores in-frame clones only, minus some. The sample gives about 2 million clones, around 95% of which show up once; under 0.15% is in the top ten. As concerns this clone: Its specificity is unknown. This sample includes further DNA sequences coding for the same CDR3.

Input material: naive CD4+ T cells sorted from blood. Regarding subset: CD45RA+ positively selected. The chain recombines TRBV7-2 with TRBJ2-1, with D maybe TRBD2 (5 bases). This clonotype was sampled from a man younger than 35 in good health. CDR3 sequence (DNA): TGTGCCAGCAGCTTATCTCGGGGAACCTACAATGAGCAGTTCTTC. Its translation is CASSLSRGTYNEQFF.